The TCR beta chain described here comes from a study of Ad26.COV2.S vaccination and SARS-CoV-2 variants. The table came from immunoSEQ multiplex PCR; TCRdb's copy has only in-frame clones and leaves some out. Of about 420,000 clones listed, roughly 90% were seen once; the top ten hold 3.6%. Concerning this clone: Its antigen remains unidentified.

Study results and caveats: Ad26.COV2.S recipients had broader spike-specific TCRs (P = 0.0014).

The V end was cut by 9 bases, the J end by 2 bases, with 12 bases between. The CDR3 is made up of 13 amino acids. CDR1 is LNHDA, CDR2 SQIVND, per germline (reference sequence). Documented treatment: roughly 18 received Ad26.COV2.S at low or high dose, single or two shots; about 5 received placebo; per-sample allocation not given. Collection of the samples took place on day 63 after the first injection of vaccine or placebo. The TCR was taken from a person aged 18-60 years who received the Ad26.COV2.S COVID-19 vaccine or a placebo. This chain connects TRBV19 to TRBJ2-3, with a weak D call TRBD2 (6 bases). The specimen was peripheral blood, collected in a trial of Ad26.COV2.S vaccine versus placebo. This chain's CDR3 is CASSSELTDTQYF. CDR3 coding DNA: TGTGCCAGCTCTAGCGAACTCACAGATACGCAGTATTTT.